Sequencing of this TCR beta chain was carried out in a study of regulatory T cells in long-lasting Graves disease. Notes on this clonotype: What it binds is unknown.

The CDR3 totals 14 residues. Germline CDR1 reads KGHDR; CDR2 reads SFDVKD. V was cut by 5 bases and J by 9 bases, with 16 bases left in between. Arm-PCR with iRepertoire HTBI primers amplified the CDR3 regions for these TCR beta libraries. TCRdb re-called the multiplex PCR reads with MiXCR, one entry per CDR3 protein. The sample has roughly 500,000 distinct CDR3 sequences; roughly 23% are singletons. Time point given: persistent/refractory GD, antithyroid drugs over 5 years with positive TRAb. Extracted PBMC RNA gave rise to the TCR library. Study-wide findings and caveats: Fewer public clonotypes were shared by new patients (under 1,000) than by persistent patients (2,741). Owing to a sample size that was small, accuracy may have been reduced.

The V gene is TRBV24-1, the J gene TRBJ2-1; tentative D call: TRBD2 (6 bases). The material was peripheral blood mononuclear cells (PBMCs), obtained when the disease was refractory, from a patient treated with antithyroid drugs. The sequence was obtained from a female donor with Graves disease. CDR3 sequence (DNA): TGTGCCACCAGTGTAAATTTGTTGGGGGGTGAGCAGTTCTTC. This encodes CATSVNLLGGEQFF.